The clone carrying this TCR beta chain was observed a few times. The antigen is undetermined. This sample was taken from a study of T-cell memory formation after mild COVID-19. General observations from the study: A subset of responding clones appeared in pre-infection memory, suggesting cross-reactive memory joined.

TCRdb recomputed calls from the 5' RACE reads with MiXCR, one row per CDR3 protein. The table shows a few hundred thousand distinct CDR3 sequences, with around 21% occurring only once. Trimming stripped 5 bases from V and 3 bases from J, with 11 bases between. CDR3 length equals 14 residues. The V gene's germline CDR1 is SEHNR and CDR2 FQNEAQ (reference sequence). Sequencing used PBMCs or a T cell subset sorted from them (not recorded which). The source is an adult woman who had mild COVID-19 (a few samples of this study predate the infection). Cell type and time point are not known. The chain recombines TRBV7-9 with TRBJ2-1; D possibly uses TRBD1 or TRBD2 (5 bases each). CDR3 loop: CASSPVGGYNEQFF. CDR3 coding DNA: TGTGCCAGCAGCCCGGTTGGGGGCTACAATGAGCAGTTCTTC.